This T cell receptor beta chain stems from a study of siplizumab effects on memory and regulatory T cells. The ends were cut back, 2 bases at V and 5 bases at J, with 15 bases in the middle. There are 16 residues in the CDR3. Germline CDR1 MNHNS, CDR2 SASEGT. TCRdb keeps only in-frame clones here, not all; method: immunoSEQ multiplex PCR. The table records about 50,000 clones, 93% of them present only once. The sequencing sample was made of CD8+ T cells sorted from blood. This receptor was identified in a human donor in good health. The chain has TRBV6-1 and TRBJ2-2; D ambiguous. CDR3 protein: CASSEKATNPTGELFF. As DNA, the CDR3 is TGTGCCAGCAGTGAAAAGGCAACAAATCCAACCGGGGAGCTGTTTTTT.